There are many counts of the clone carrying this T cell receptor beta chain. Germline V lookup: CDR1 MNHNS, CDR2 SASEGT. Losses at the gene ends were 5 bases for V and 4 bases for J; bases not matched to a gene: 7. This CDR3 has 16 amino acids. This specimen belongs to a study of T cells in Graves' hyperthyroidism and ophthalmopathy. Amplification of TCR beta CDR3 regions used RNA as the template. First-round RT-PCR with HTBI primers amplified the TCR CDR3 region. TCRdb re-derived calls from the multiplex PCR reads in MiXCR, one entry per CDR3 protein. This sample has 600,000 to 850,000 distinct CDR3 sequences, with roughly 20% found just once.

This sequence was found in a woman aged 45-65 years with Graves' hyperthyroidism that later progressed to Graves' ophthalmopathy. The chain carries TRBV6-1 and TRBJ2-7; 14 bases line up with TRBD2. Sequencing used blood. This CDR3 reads CASSPGLAGVPYEQYF. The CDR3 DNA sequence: TGTGCCAGCAGTCCGGGACTAGCGGGGGTACCTTACGAGCAGTACTTC.